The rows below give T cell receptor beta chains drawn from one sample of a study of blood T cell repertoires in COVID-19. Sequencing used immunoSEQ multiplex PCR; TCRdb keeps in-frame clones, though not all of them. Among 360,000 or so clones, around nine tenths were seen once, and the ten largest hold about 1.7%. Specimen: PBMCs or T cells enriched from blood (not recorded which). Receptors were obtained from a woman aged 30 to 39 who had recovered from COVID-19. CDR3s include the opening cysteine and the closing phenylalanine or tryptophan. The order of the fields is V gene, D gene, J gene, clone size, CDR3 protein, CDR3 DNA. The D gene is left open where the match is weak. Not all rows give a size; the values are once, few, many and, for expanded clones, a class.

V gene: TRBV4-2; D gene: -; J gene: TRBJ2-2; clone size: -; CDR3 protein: CASSQDRGTENTGELFF; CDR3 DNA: TGTGCCAGCAGCCAAGATCGGGGGACAGAGAACACCGGGGAGCTGTTTTTT
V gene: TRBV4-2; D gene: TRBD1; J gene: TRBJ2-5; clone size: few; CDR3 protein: CASSQLKGQGGETQYF; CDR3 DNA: TGTGCCAGCAGCCAACTGAAGGGACAGGGAGGAGAGACCCAGTACTTC
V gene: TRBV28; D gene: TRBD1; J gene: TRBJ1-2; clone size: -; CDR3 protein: CASSLTGEYGYTF; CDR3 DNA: TGTGCCAGCAGTTTAACAGGGGAGTATGGCTACACCTTC
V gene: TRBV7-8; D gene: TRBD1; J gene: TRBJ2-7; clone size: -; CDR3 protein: CASSLGAGGYEQYF; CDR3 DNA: TGTGCCAGCAGCTTAGGGGCAGGGGGCTACGAGCAGTACTTC
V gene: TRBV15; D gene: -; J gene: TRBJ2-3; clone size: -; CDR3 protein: CATSRQSSITDTQYF; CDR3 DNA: TGTGCCACCAGCCGACAATCAAGCATCACAGATACGCAGTATTTT
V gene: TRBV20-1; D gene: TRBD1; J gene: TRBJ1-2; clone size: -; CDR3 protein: CSASPLQGAEFGYTF; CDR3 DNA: TGCAGTGCTAGTCCGCTACAGGGGGCCGAATTTGGCTACACCTTC
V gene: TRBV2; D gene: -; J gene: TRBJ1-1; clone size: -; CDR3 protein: CASRPEVNTEAFF; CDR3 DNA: TGTGCCAGTCGCCCCGAGGTGAACACTGAAGCTTTCTTT
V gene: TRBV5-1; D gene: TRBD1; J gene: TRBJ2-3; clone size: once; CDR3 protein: CASSSDRISTDTQYF; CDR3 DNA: TGCGCCAGCAGCTCGGACAGGATAAGCACAGATACGCAGTATTTT
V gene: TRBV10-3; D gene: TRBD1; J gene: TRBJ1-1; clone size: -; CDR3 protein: CASGQGLAEAFF; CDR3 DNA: TGTGCCAGTGGACAGGGGCTGGCTGAAGCTTTCTTT
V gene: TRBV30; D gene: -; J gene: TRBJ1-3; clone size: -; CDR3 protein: CAWETATGNTIYF; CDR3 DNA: TGTGCCTGGGAGACAGCGACTGGAAACACCATATATTTT
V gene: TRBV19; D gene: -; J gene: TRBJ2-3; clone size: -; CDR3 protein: CASRLAGTDTQYF; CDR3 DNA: TGTGCCAGTAGATTGGCCGGGACAGATACGCAGTATTTT
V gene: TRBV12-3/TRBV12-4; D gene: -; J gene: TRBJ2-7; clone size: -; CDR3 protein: CASWAGAYYEQYF; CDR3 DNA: TGTGCCAGCTGGGCGGGGGCCTACTACGAGCAGTACTTC
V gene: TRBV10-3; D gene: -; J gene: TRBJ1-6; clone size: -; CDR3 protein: CAISEGAAYNSPLHF; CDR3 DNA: TGTGCCATCAGTGAAGGGGCAGCCTATAATTCACCCCTCCACTTT
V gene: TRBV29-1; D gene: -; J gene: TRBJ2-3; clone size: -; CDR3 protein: CSVFRGDTDTQYF; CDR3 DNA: TGCAGCGTTTTCAGGGGGGACACAGATACGCAGTATTTT
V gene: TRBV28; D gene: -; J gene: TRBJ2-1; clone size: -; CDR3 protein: CASSGGRVVRNEQFF; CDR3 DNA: TGTGCCAGCAGTGGGGGCAGGGTGGTACGCAATGAGCAGTTCTTC
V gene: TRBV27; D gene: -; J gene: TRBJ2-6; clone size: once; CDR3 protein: CASSSPSSGANVLTF; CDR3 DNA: TGTGCCAGCAGTTCCCCCAGCTCTGGGGCCAACGTCCTGACTTTC
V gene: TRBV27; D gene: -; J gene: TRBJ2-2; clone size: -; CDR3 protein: CASRDNRKPNTGELFF; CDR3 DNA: TGTGCCAGCCGGGACAACAGAAAGCCGAACACCGGGGAGCTGTTTTTT
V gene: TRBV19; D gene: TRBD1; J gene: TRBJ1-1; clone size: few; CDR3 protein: CASRRRQGVRDTEAFF; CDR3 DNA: TGTGCCAGTAGAAGACGACAGGGCGTACGGGACACTGAAGCTTTCTTT
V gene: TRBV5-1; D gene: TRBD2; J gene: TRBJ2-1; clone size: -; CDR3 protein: CASSLTIGTSGAYNEQFF; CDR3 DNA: TGCGCCAGCAGCTTGACCATCGGCACTAGCGGGGCCTACAATGAGCAGTTCTTC
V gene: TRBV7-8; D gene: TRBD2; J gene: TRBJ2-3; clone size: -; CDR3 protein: CASSQLAGGPTDTQYF; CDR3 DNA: TGTGCCAGCAGCCAACTAGCGGGGGGACCTACAGATACGCAGTATTTT
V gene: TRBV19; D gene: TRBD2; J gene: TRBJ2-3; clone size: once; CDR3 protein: CASSRLAGAADTQYF; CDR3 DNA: TGTGCCAGTAGTAGACTAGCGGGAGCTGCAGATACGCAGTATTTT
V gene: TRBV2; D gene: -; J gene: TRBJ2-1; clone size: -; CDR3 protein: CASSEARYNEQFF; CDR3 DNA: TGTGCCAGCAGTGAAGCACGGTACAATGAGCAGTTCTTC
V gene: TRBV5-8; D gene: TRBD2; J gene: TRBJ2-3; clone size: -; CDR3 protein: CASSPGTSGRSDTQYF; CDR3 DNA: TGTGCCAGCAGCCCGGGGACTAGCGGGAGATCAGATACGCAGTATTTT
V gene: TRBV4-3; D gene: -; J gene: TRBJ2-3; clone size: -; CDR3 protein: CASSLGLTGTDTQYF; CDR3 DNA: TGCGCCAGCAGCCTGGGGTTAACGGGGACAGATACGCAGTATTTT
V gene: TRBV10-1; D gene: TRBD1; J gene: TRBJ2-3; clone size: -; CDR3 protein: CASSGQGTSTDTQYF; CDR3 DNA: TGCGCCAGCAGCGGACAGGGCACCTCCACAGATACGCAGTATTTT
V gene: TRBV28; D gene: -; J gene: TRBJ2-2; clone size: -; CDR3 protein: CASSSTGYTGELFF; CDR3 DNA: TGTGCCAGCAGTTCAACAGGATACACCGGGGAGCTGTTTTTT